The present entry profiles one T cell receptor (beta chain) with its context. CDR1 and CDR2 (germline): LGHDT, YNNKEL (reference sequence). The CDR3 has 14 residues. The V end lost 2 bases, the J end lost 3 bases, and 11 bases lay between the germline ends. The record originates from a study of blood T cell repertoires in COVID-19. Study in general: There were acute and convalescent COVID-19 samples, and they came from the United States, Italy and Spain. Sample material is recorded as cDNA or gDNA derived from T cells, B-cell-depleted T cells, or PBMCs.

In the original processing: Counts of nucleated cells, estimated from reference gene primer amplification, were obtained. Repertoires were generated with immunoSEQ multiplex PCR, while TCRdb's copy carries only in-frame clones and drops some. V and J calls plus clone size are reproduced from that table; the DNA served to infer D and trimming. The table records hundreds of thousands of clones, about 90% of them present only once. The clonotype originates from a middle-aged man with acute or convalescent COVID-19. The J gene is TRBJ2-7, the V gene TRBV3-1 (or the pseudogene TRBV3-2); weak D call: TRBD2 (6 bases). The sample comprised peripheral blood. The CDR3 reads CASSQSRGFYEQYF. The CDR3 DNA reads TGTGCCAGCAGCCAAAGTCGGGGGTTCTACGAGCAGTACTTC.